The entry below describes one T cell receptor (beta chain). As handled by the study authors: Researchers report that nucleated cell counts were estimated from reference gene primer amplification. Profiled with immunoSEQ multiplex PCR; TCRdb holds only in-frame clones, not every one. V and J calls and clone size follow that table, whereas D and trimming were derived from the DNA. Here the sample spans under 200,000 clones, around 80% being singletons. The CDR3 runs 15 residues. CDR1 SGHNT and CDR2 YYREEE come from the germline V gene (reference sequence). Unmatched junction bases numbered 5, after V lost 0 bases and J lost 6 bases. This sample is part of a study of blood T cell repertoires in COVID-19. At the level of the study: Samples came from the United States, Italy and Spain, spanning acute and convalescent COVID-19. Nucleic acid was either cDNA or gDNA, and it came from T cells, B-cell-depleted T cells, or PBMCs.

Sample: peripheral blood. The sequence derives from a man aged 55 to 70 with acute or convalescent COVID-19. The chain combines TRBV5-4 with TRBJ1-2, with TRBD1 identical over 10 bases. The CDR3 sequence: CASSLGQGAQNGYTF. CDR3 bases: TGTGCCAGCAGCTTGGGACAGGGGGCGCAAAATGGCTACACCTTC.